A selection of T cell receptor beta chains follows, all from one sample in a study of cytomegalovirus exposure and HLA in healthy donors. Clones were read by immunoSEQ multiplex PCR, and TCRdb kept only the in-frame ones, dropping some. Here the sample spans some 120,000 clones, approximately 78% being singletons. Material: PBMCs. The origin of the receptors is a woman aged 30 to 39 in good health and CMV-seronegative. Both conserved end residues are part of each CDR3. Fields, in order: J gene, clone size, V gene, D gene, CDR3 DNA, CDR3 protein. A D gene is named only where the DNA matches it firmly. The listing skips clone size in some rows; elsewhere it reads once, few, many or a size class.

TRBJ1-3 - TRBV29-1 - TGCAGCTTACGCCCCCCCGACAGCCTCTCTGGAAACACCATATATTTT CSLRPPDSLSGNTIYF
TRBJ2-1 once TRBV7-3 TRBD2 TGTGCCAGCAGCCCTCAGATAGCGGGAGGGAGGTACAATGAGCAGTTCTTC CASSPQIAGGRYNEQFF
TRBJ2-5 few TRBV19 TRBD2 TGTGCCAGTAGTATCCGGACTAGCATTATCCAAGAGACCCAGTACTTC CASSIRTSIIQETQYF
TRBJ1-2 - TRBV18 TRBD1 TGTGCCAGCTCACCAGCTACCGGACAGGGCGAAGTGGGCTACACCTTC CASSPATGQGEVGYTF
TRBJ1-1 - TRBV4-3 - TGCGCCAGCAGCCGCCAGGTAAGGAACACTGAAGCTTTCTTT CASSRQVRNTEAFF
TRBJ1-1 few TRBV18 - TGTGCCAGCTCACCAAGAGGACAGTTGAACACTGAAGCTTTCTTT CASSPRGQLNTEAFF
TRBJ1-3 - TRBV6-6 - TGTGCCAGCATTGGTCGGGGACGTCGGGAGCGAAACACCATATATTTT CASIGRGRRERNTIYF
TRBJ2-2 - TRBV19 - TGTGCCAGTAGTATCGAGGACAGCCGTGGGGGGGAGCTGTTTTTT CASSIEDSRGGELFF
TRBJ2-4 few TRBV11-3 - TGTGCCAGCAGCTTACAGGGGATGCTGGACAGCCAGTACTTC CASSLQGMLDSQYF
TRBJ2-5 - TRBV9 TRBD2 TGTGCCAGCAGCCTAGGACTAGCGGACCAAGAGACCCAGTACTTC CASSLGLADQETQYF
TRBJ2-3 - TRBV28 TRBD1 TGTGCCAGCAGGTTACAGGGGGCGCAACGCACAGATACGCAGTATTTT CASRLQGAQRTDTQYF
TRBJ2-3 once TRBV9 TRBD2 TGTGCCAGCAGCGTTAGCGGGGGTTACGCCAGAGATACGCAGTATTTT CASSVSGGYARDTQYF
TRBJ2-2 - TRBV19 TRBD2 TGTGCCAGTAGTATTGGACTAGCGGGATTGAACACCGGGGAGCTGTTTTTT CASSIGLAGLNTGELFF
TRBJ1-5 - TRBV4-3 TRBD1 TGCGCCAGCAGCAAACACTTCACGGGGGGGCAGGGGGTTGGACAGCCCCAGCATTTT CASSKHFTGGQGVGQPQHF
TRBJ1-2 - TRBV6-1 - TGTGCCAATAGGGAGGACTATGGCTACACCTTC CANREDYGYTF
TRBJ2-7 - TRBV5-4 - TGTGCCAGCAGCTCCCCCCCCGGGGGAATAAGCTCCTACGAGCAGTACTTC CASSSPPGGISSYEQYF
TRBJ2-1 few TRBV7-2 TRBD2 TGTGCCAGCAGCTTAGTGCAGCGGGGGGGCGGCAATGAGCAGTTCTTC CASSLVQRGGGNEQFF
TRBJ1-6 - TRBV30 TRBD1 TGTGCCTGGACCCGGGACAGAAATTCACCCCTCCACTTT CAWTRDRNSPLHF
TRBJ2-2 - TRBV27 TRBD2 TGTGCCAGCAGTTTATTAGCGGGACTAGCGGGATCCACCGGGGAGCTGTTTTTT CASSLLAGLAGSTGELFF
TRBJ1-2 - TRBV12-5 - TGTGCTAGTGGTTTGGGTCCGGAGGGCTACACCTTC CASGLGPEGYTF
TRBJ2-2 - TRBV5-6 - TGTGCCAGCAGCCGACTTCGGGAACAGAACACCGGGGAGCTGTTTTTT CASSRLREQNTGELFF
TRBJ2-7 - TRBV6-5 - TGTGCCAGCAGCCCGATATGGCGGAGGCCCTACGAGCAGTACTTC CASSPIWRRPYEQYF
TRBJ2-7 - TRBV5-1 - TGCGCCAGCAGCGAGGAAACCTACGGGGGCGAGCAGTACTTC CASSEETYGGEQYF
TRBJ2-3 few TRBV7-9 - TGTGCCAGCAGCTTAGGTCAGGGGAGGGCAGATACGCAGTATTTT CASSLGQGRADTQYF
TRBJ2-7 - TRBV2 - TGTGCCAGCAGTGGAGGAGGGATCAGCCACGAGCAGTACTTC CASSGGGISHEQYF